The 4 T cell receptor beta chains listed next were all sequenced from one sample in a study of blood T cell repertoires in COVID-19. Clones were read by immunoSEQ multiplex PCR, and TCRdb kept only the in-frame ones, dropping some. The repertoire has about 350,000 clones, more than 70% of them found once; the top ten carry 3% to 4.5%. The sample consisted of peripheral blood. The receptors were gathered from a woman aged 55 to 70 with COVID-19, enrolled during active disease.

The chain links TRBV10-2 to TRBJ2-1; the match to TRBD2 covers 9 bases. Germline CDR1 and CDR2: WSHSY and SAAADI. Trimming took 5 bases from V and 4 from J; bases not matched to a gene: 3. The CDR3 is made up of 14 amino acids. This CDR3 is CASSPAGGYNEQFF. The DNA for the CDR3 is TGCGCCAGCAGTCCTGCGGGGGGGTACAATGAGCAGTTCTTC.

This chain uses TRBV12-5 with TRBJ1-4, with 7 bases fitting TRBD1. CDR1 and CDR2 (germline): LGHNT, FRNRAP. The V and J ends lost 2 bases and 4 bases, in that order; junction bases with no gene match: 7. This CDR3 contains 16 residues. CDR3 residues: CASGLFTGAVNEKLFF. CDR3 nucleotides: TGTGCTAGTGGTTTGTTTACAGGGGCCGTTAATGAAAAACTGTTTTTT.

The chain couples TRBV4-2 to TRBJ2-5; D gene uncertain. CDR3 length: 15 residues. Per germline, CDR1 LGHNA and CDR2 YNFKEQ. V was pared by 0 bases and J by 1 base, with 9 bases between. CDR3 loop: CASSQDLSSQETQYF. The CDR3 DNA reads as TGTGCCAGCAGCCAAGATCTCTCCAGCCAAGAGACCCAGTACTTC.

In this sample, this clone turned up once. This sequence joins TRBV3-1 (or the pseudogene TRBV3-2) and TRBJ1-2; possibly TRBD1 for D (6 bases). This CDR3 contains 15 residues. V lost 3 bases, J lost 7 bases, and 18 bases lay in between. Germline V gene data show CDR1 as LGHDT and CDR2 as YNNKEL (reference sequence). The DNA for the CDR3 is TGTGCCAGCAGCCATGGTCCCCAGGGGCTGGCTGGCTACACCTTC. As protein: CASSHGPQGLAGYTF.